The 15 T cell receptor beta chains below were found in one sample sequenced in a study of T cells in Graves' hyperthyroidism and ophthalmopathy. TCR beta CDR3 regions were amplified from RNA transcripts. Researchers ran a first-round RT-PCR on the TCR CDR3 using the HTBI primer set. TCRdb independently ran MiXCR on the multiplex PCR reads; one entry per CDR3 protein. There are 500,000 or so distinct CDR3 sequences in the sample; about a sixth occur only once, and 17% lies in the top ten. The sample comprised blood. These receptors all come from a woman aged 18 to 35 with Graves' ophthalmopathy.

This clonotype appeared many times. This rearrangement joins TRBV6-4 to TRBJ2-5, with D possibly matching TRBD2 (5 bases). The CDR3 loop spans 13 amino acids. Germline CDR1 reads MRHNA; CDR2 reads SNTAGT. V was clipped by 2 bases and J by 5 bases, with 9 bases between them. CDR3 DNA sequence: TGTGCCAGCAGTGACGGGGAGAGGGAGACCCAGTACTTC. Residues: CASSDGERETQYF.

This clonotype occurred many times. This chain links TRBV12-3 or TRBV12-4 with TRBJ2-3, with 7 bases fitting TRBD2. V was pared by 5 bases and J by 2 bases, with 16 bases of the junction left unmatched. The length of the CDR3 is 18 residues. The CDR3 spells CASSPERDRAGVTDTQYF. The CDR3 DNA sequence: TGTGCCAGCAGTCCGGAAAGGGACCGGGCGGGAGTCACAGATACGCAGTATTTT.

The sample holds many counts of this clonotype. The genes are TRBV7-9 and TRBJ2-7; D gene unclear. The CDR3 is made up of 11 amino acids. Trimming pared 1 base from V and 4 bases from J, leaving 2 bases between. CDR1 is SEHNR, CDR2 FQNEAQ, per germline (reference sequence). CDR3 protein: CASSLEYEQYF. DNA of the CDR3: TGTGCCAGCAGCTTAGAATACGAGCAGTACTTC.

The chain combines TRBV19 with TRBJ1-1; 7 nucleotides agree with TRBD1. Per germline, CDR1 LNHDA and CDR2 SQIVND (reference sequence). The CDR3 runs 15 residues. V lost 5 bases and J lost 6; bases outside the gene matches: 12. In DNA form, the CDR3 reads TGTGCCAGTAGTGACCCTAGACAGGGTTTTCCTGAAGCTTTCTTT. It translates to CASSDPRQGFPEAFF.

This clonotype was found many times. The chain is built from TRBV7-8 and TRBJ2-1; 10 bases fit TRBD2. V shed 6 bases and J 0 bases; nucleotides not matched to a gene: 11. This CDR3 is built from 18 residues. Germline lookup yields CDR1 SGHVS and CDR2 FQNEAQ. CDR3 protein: CASRLIGAGGRSYNEQFF. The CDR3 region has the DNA TGTGCCAGCAGACTTATCGGAGCGGGGGGGCGCTCCTACAATGAGCAGTTCTTC.

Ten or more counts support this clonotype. The CDR3 loop reads CASSPSQNYGYTF. DNA for the CDR3: TGTGCCAGCAGCCCGAGCCAGAACTATGGCTACACCTTC. V usage is TRBV28 and J usage is TRBJ1-2; D not certain. The germline gives CDR1 MDHEN, CDR2 SYDVKM. CDR3 length: 13 amino acids. The germline V and J ends were trimmed by 6 bases and 2 bases, with 10 bases remaining between them.

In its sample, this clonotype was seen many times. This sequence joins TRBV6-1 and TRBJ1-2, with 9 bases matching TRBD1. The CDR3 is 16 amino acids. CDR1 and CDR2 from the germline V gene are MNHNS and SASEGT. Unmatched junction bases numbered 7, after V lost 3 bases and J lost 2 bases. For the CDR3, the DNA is TGTGCCAGCAGTGATAGGGCGACAGGGGGGAACTATGGCTACACCTTC. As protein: CASSDRATGGNYGYTF.

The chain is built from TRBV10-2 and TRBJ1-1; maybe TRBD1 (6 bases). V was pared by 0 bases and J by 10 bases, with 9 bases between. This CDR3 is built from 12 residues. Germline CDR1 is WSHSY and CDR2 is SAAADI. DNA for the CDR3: TGCGCCAGCAGTGAGTCGAGGGACACAGCTTTCTTT. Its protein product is CASSESRDTAFF.

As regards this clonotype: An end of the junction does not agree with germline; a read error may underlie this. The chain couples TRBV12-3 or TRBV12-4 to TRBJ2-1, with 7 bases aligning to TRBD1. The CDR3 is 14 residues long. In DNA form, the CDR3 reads TGTGCCAGCAGAGGACAGGCCTCCTACAATGAACAGTTCTTC. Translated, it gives CASRGQASYNEQFF.

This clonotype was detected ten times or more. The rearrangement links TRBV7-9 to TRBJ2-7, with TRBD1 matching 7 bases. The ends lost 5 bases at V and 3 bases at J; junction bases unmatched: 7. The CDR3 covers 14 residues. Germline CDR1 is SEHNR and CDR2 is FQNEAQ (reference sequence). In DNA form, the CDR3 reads TGTGCCAGCAGCAGGGACAGCTCGGACTACGAGCAGTACTTC. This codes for CASSRDSSDYEQYF.

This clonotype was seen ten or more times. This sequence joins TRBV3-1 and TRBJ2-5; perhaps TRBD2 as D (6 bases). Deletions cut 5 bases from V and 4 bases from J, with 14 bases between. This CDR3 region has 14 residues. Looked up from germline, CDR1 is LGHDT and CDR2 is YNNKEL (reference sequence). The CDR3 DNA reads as TGTGCCAGCAGCTCGAGGACTATACGAGAGACCCAGTACTTC. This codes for CASSSRTIRETQYF.

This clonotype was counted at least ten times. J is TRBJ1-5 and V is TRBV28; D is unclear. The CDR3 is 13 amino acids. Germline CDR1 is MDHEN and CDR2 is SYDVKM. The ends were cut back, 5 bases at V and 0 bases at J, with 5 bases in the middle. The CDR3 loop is CASSTDSNQPQHF. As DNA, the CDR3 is TGTGCCAGCAGTACAGATAGCAATCAGCCCCAGCATTTT. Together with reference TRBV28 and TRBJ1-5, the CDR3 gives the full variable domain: DVKVTQSSRYLVKRTGEKVFLECVQDMDHENMFWYRQDPGLGLRLIYFSYDVKMKEKGDIPEGYSVSREKKERFSLILESASTNQTSMYLCASSTDSNQPQHFGDGTRLSIL.

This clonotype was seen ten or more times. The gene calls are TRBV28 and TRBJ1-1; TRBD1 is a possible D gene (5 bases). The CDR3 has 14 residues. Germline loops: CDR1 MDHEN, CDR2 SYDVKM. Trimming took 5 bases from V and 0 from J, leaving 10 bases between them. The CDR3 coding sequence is TGTGCCAGCAGTAGACAGCCTATGAACACTGAAGCTTTCTTT. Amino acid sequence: CASSRQPMNTEAFF.

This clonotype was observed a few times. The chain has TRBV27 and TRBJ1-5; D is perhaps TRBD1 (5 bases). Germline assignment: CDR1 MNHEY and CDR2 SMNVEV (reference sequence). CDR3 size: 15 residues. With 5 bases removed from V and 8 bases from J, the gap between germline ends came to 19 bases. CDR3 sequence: CASSQIKGPQEPQHF. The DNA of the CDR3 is TGTGCCAGCAGTCAAATTAAGGGGCCACAGGAGCCCCAGCATTTT.

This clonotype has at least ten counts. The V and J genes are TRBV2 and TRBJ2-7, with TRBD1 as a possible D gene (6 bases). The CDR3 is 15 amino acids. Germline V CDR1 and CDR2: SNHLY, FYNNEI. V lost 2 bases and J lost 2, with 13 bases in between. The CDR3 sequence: CASSELQGLTYEQYF. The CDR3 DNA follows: TGTGCCAGCAGTGAACTGCAGGGGCTTACCTACGAGCAGTACTTC.